One sample yielded the 30 T cell receptor beta chains listed below, sequenced in a study of T cell repertoires in cytomegalovirus infection. Their cognate antigens are unknown. TCRdb independently ran MiXCR on the reads; one entry per CDR3 protein. The repertoire includes some 700,000 distinct CDR3 sequences, around 32% of them detected once, and 15% to 20% sits in the top ten. The sample in question was cultured PBMCs, obtained from culture after CMV antigen stimulation. These receptors all stem from a human donor in good health (CMV status not recorded). Some clones in this sample may be carry-over from other donors' samples.

The rearrangement joins TRBV29-1 to TRBJ2-1, with unresolved D. Trimming removed 6 bases from V and 4 bases from J, with 10 bases in between. The CDR3 totals 12 residues. Germline values: CDR1 SQVTM, CDR2 ANQGSEA. Written as DNA, the CDR3 is TGCAGCGTCGCCCTCACATACAATGAGCAGTTCTTC. It yields the protein CSVALTYNEQFF.

The J gene is TRBJ2-7, the V gene TRBV7-2; a possible D gene is TRBD1 (5 bases). The CDR3 is 16 amino acids. V was pared by 0 bases and J by 6 bases, with 18 bases between. Germline CDR1 reads SGHTA; CDR2 reads FQGNSA. The CDR3: CASSLAPGSGTGEQYF. Here the CDR3 DNA reads TGTGCCAGCAGCTTAGCCCCTGGGTCTGGTACAGGCGAGCAGTACTTC.

This clonotype appeared a few times. The V gene is TRBV7-9, the J gene TRBJ2-7; TRBD1 matches 8 bases. This CDR3 has 15 residues. The V gene's germline CDR1 is SEHNR and CDR2 FQNEAQ (reference sequence). V lost 4 bases and J lost 9; bases outside the gene matches: 14. The CDR3 DNA sequence: TGTGCCAGCAGCTCACTCGTAGGGACAGGCATAAGGCAGTACTTC. It codes for CASSSLVGTGIRQYF.

The genes are TRBV2 and TRBJ2-5; D is perhaps TRBD1 or TRBD2 (5 bases each). CDR1 is SNHLY and CDR2 is FYNNEI in the germline V gene. This CDR3 has 13 amino acids. V lost 5 bases and J 4 bases, leaving 11 bases between the germline ends. CDR3 nucleotide sequence: TGTGCCAGCAGTAGTGCAGGGACAGAGACCCAGTACTTC. This translates into CASSSAGTETQYF. The whole variable domain, remainder taken from reference TRBV2 and TRBJ2-5, is EPEVTQTPSHQVTQMGQEVILRCVPISNHLYFYWYRQILGQKVEFLVSFYNNEISEKSEIFDDQFSVERPDGSNFTLKIRSTKLEDSAMYFCASSSAGTETQYFGPGTRLLVL.

This chain uses TRBV7-9 with TRBJ2-7; 9 bases map to TRBD2. This CDR3 is built from 15 residues. CDR1 and CDR2 from the germline V gene are SEHNR and FQNEAQ (reference sequence). V was clipped by 6 bases and J by 6 bases; unmatched bases: 12. The CDR3 DNA is TGTGCCAGCAGTGTAGCGGGAGCAAGGTCGGGCGAGCAGTACTTC. As protein: CASSVAGARSGEQYF.

There are many counts of this clonotype. The V gene is TRBV7-2, the J gene TRBJ2-7; possibly TRBD2 for D (6 bases). The CDR3 sequence is 15 residues long. Germline V gives CDR1 SGHTA, CDR2 FQGNSA. V was shortened by 4 bases and J by 2 bases, with 15 bases between the two germline ends. CDR3 DNA sequence: TGTGCCAGCAGCTCAGACCTAGCGACCACCTACGAGCAGTACTTC. This encodes CASSSDLATTYEQYF.

The chain has TRBV6-8 and TRBJ2-7, with 7 bases matching TRBD2. Germline CDR1 reads MNHGY; CDR2 reads SAAAGT. V was pared by 7 bases and J by 3 bases, with 6 bases of the junction left unmatched. This CDR3 spans 13 amino acids. The CDR3 sequence: CASTSSGVYEQYF. The CDR3 bases are TGTGCCAGCACTTCTAGCGGCGTCTACGAGCAGTACTTC.

This clonotype was picked up one time. The genes are TRBV6-1 and TRBJ2-1, with a weak D call TRBD2 (5 bases). The V end lost 6 bases, the J end lost 12 bases, and 15 bases lay between the germline ends. CDR3 length equals 12 residues. CDR1 is MNHNS and CDR2 is SASEGT in the germline V gene. The CDR3 protein is CASRKSLAGQFF. The CDR3 nucleotides read TGTGCCAGCAGGAAGTCCTTGGCGGGGCAGTTCTTC.

The chain employs TRBV6-5 and TRBJ2-2; D remains ambiguous. V dropped 2 bases and J dropped 1 base, with 23 bases sitting between them. There are 20 residues in the CDR3. Germline loops: CDR1 MNHEY, CDR2 SVGAGI. The CDR3 nucleotides are TGTGCCAGCAGTTACAGGCCGTCGCGAGAGGCAGCCCGGAACACCGGGGAGCTGTTTTTT. This sequence encodes CASSYRPSREAARNTGELFF.

Only a few counts were recorded for this clonotype. This chain uses TRBV7-2 with TRBJ2-7, with 7 bases aligning to TRBD1. CDR3 length: 13 amino acids. Trimming took 6 bases from V and 3 from J; bases not matched to a gene: 5. Germline V gene sequence: CDR1 SGHTA, CDR2 FQGNSA. The CDR3 DNA reads TGTGCCAGCAGTTTCAGGACAGGCTACGAGCAGTACTTC. Encoded protein: CASSFRTGYEQYF.

This clonotype showed up just a few times. The chain employs TRBV7-9 and TRBJ2-1, with TRBD2 identical over 7 bases. The CDR3 has 16 amino acids. V shed 1 base and J 6 bases; nucleotides not matched to a gene: 9. The germline CDR1 and CDR2 sequences are SEHNR and FQNEAQ (reference sequence). The CDR3 coding sequence is TGTGCCAGCAGCTTAGACGGGGACTATATTCCCAATGAGCAGTTCTTC. Translation gives CASSLDGDYIPNEQFF.

The gene calls are TRBV19 and TRBJ1-2, with no clear D. From germline, CDR1 is LNHDA and CDR2 SQIVND (reference sequence). This CDR3 contains 10 residues. Trimming removed 8 bases at V and 5 bases at J, with 6 bases between. Written as DNA, the CDR3 is TGTGCCAGTTACGGTTATGGCTACACCTTC. It is translated as CASYGYGYTF.

This clonotype has only a few counts. The gene calls are TRBV12-3 or TRBV12-4 and TRBJ2-5, with D perhaps assigned TRBD1 or TRBD2 (6 bases each). CDR3 length: 14 residues. The V gene lost 6 bases and the J gene lost 7 bases, with 18 bases spanning the gap. CDR3 in amino acids: CASSPPGGGGTQYF. CDR3 nucleotide sequence: TGTGCCAGCAGCCCGCCTGGAGGGGGTGGGACCCAGTACTTC.

The V and J genes are TRBV10-3 and TRBJ2-5, with 11 bases fitting TRBD2. Germline-derived CDR1 and CDR2 are ENHRY and SYGVKD. This CDR3 region has 15 residues. Trimming took 6 bases from V and 1 from J; bases not matched to a gene: 4. The CDR3 sequence is CAISPSGGSQETQYF. The CDR3 DNA reads TGTGCCATCAGCCCTAGCGGGGGGAGCCAAGAGACCCAGTACTTC.

The rearrangement uses TRBV29-1 and TRBJ2-7; 9 bases line up with TRBD1. Germline trimming cut 4 bases from V and 3 bases from J; bases unmatched to any gene: 4. Germline V gene sequence: CDR1 SQVTM, CDR2 ANQGSEA. This CDR3 is built from 13 residues. The CDR3 protein is CSVGDREIYEQYF. In DNA form, the CDR3 reads TGCAGCGTTGGGGACAGGGAAATCTACGAGCAGTACTTC.

V gene TRBV5-1 combines with J gene TRBJ2-7; no reliable D call. The germline V gene encodes CDR1 SGHRS and CDR2 YFSETQ. This CDR3 has 16 residues. V lost 4 bases and J 0 bases, leaving 17 bases between the germline ends. The CDR3: CASSLSFRASSYEQYF. The DNA of the CDR3 is TGCGCCAGCAGCCTCTCCTTCCGGGCCAGCTCCTACGAGCAGTACTTC.

The V gene is TRBV12-3 or TRBV12-4, the J gene TRBJ1-1, with no clear D. The V gene lost 4 bases and the J gene lost 4 bases, with 13 bases spanning the gap. This CDR3 contains 14 residues. DNA for the CDR3: TGTGCCAGCAGTTCGTCAGGACTCGCCACTGAAGCTTTCTTT. Its translation: CASSSSGLATEAFF.

The rearrangement links TRBV7-2 to TRBJ1-2, with unresolved D. The ends were cut back, 2 bases at V and 5 bases at J, with 12 bases in the middle. Germline V gene lookup returns CDR1 SGHTA and CDR2 FQGNSA. CDR3 length equals 14 residues. The CDR3 reads CASSLLQGRYGYTF. The CDR3 nucleotides are TGTGCCAGCAGCTTACTCCAAGGGAGGTATGGCTACACCTTC.

Only a few counts were recorded for this clonotype. The rearrangement uses TRBV5-1 and TRBJ2-1; D could derive from TRBD1 or TRBD2 (5 bases each). The germline V and J ends were trimmed by 0 bases and 0 bases, with 10 bases remaining between them. Germline-derived CDR1 and CDR2 are SGHRS and YFSETQ. CDR3 length: 16 residues. The CDR3: CASSLAGAFSYNEQFF. The CDR3 region has the DNA TGCGCCAGCAGCTTGGCCGGGGCTTTCTCCTACAATGAGCAGTTCTTC.

The chain joins TRBV10-3 to TRBJ1-2; the D gene is possibly TRBD1 (5 bases). Germline values: CDR1 ENHRY, CDR2 SYGVKD. The CDR3 has 14 amino acids. V was pared by 3 bases and J by 0 bases, with 8 bases between. The CDR3 region is CAISDGAANYGYTF. In DNA, the CDR3 is TGTGCCATCAGTGATGGGGCCGCTAACTATGGCTACACCTTC.

This chain links TRBV14 with TRBJ2-2; D is uncertain. V lost 1 base and J 1 base, leaving 4 bases between the germline ends. The CDR3 runs 14 residues. From germline, CDR1 is SGHDN and CDR2 FVKESK. CDR3 region: CASSQAQNTGELFF. DNA of the CDR3: TGTGCCAGCAGCCAAGCTCAGAACACCGGGGAGCTGTTTTTT. Filled out from reference TRBV14 and TRBJ2-2, the complete variable domain reads EAGVTQFPSHSVIEKGQTVTLRCDPISGHDNLYWYRRVMGKEIKFLLHFVKESKQDESGMPNNRFLAERTGGTYSTLKVQPAELEDSGVYFCASSQAQNTGELFFGEGSRLTVL.

This clonotype came up a few times. The CDR3 spells CASSLPGDRVGEQFF. For the CDR3, the DNA is TGTGCCAGCAGTTTACCAGGGGACAGGGTCGGTGAGCAGTTCTTC. This chain uses TRBV7-2 with TRBJ2-1; 9 bases align to TRBD1. The V and J ends lost 6 bases and 9 bases, in that order; junction bases with no gene match: 12. This CDR3 is 15 amino acids long. Per the germline V gene, CDR1 is SGHTA and CDR2 is FQGNSA.

The chain has TRBV18 and TRBJ1-1, with D unclear. V lost 3 bases and J 3 bases, leaving 8 bases between the germline ends. CDR3 length: 13 residues. Per germline, CDR1 KGHSH and CDR2 LQKENI. The CDR3 DNA is TGTGCCAGCTCACCGTACGGGGACACTGAAGCTTTCTTT. It specifies CASSPYGDTEAFF.

This clonotype was observed once. This rearrangement joins TRBV20-1 to TRBJ1-2, with 12 bases lining up with TRBD1. The junction had 4 bases not matched to a gene; V was cut back by 5 bases and J by 6 bases. The CDR3 extends over 13 amino acids. CDR1 and CDR2 (germline): DFQATT, SNEGSKA (reference sequence). The CDR3 region has the DNA TGCAGTGCTCCGGGGACAGGGGGCCATGGCTACACCTTC. It encodes CSAPGTGGHGYTF.

This clonotype was seen only a few times. The chain links TRBV7-8 to TRBJ2-7; tentatively, D is TRBD1 (5 bases). Trimming removed 0 bases from V and 0 bases from J, with 15 bases in between. Germline CDR1 SGHVS, CDR2 FQNEAQ. CDR3 length: 17 amino acids. CDR3 nucleotides: TGTGCCAGCAGCTTAGCTTCCGGCAGGGCCCACTCCTACGAGCAGTACTTC. Translated: CASSLASGRAHSYEQYF.

The chain is built from TRBV12-3 or TRBV12-4 and TRBJ1-5, with D tentatively TRBD1 (6 bases). Trimming removed 1 base from V and 7 bases from J, with 14 bases in between. The CDR3 covers 15 residues. The CDR3 here is CASSLGLEGGQPQHF. The CDR3 DNA follows: TGTGCCAGCAGTTTAGGGTTAGAGGGGGGACAGCCCCAGCATTTT.

The V and J genes are TRBV12-3 or TRBV12-4 and TRBJ1-1; tentatively, D is TRBD1 (5 bases). Trimming shortened V by 3 bases and J by 6 bases, and 8 bases separated the two germline ends. CDR3 size: 12 residues. The CDR3 protein is CASSLGVSEAFF. The CDR3 bases are TGTGCCAGCAGTTTGGGGGTCTCTGAAGCTTTCTTT.

This clonotype was seen a few times. This chain connects TRBV14 to TRBJ1-2, with 9 bases that match TRBD1. J was trimmed by 2 bases and V by 2 bases; bases with no gene match: 3. From germline, CDR1 is SGHDN and CDR2 FVKESK. CDR3 size: 15 residues. CDR3: CASSQSGTGNYGYTF. The CDR3 nucleotides read TGTGCCAGCAGCCAAAGTGGGACAGGGAACTATGGCTACACCTTC.

This clonotype was found a few times. The V call is TRBV7-6, the J call TRBJ2-7; 8 bases fit TRBD1. The J segment lost 3 bases and the V segment lost 2 bases, leaving 3 bases of the junction unmatched. Germline CDR1 SGHVS, CDR2 FNYEAQ. This CDR3 has 14 amino acids. DNA for the CDR3: TGTGCCAGCAGCTTAAACAGGGGGAACTACGAGCAGTACTTC. Its protein is CASSLNRGNYEQYF.

This clonotype was found a few times. The chain joins TRBV27 to TRBJ1-1; 7 nucleotides line up with TRBD1. Germline CDR1 MNHEY, CDR2 SMNVEV (reference sequence). The CDR3 spans 16 residues. After removal of 5 bases from V and 3 bases from J, the junction contained 12 bases not matched to a gene. In DNA, the CDR3 is TGTGCCAGCAGTCCCCGAGGGGGCCGGTTTTACACTGAAGCTTTCTTT. Translating gives CASSPRGGRFYTEAFF.